These 9 T cell receptor beta chains were all obtained from the same sample, sequenced in a study of OX40 agonist ivuxolimab in advanced cancers. Some clones are missing from TCRdb's copy, which holds only in-frame ones; the method was immunoSEQ multiplex PCR. The sample records 35,000 to 45,000 clones, around 92% being singletons. This material consisted of CD4+ or CD8+ T cells sorted from blood, taken in a trial of the OX40 agonist ivuxolimab. Receptors originate from an adult with an advanced solid tumor such as melanoma, head and neck, liver or kidney cancer.

This chain links TRBV5-8 with TRBJ2-3; maybe TRBD1 (5 bases). V was trimmed by 1 base and J by 0 bases, leaving 21 bases between them. The CDR3 has 19 residues. Germline lookup yields CDR1 SGHTS and CDR2 YDEGEE. The CDR3 protein is CASSLMGQTYPRSTDTQYF. The CDR3 DNA reads TGTGCCAGCAGCTTGATGGGGCAGACCTACCCCAGAAGCACAGATACGCAGTATTTT.

V usage is TRBV4-1 and J usage is TRBJ2-1, with D uncertain. Germline-derived CDR1 and CDR2 are MGHRA and YSYEKL. This CDR3 region has 15 residues. Deletions cut 0 bases from V and 9 bases from J, with 15 bases between. CDR3 sequence: CASSQEKRALAEQFF. Here the CDR3 DNA reads TGCGCCAGCAGCCAAGAGAAACGGGCCTTGGCTGAGCAGTTCTTC.

The chain recombines TRBV7-9 with TRBJ2-7; 9 bases fit TRBD1. In germline, CDR1 is SEHNR, CDR2 FQNEAQ (reference sequence). The V segment lost 5 bases and the J segment 5 bases; nucleotides outside the gene matches: 10. CDR3 length: 15 amino acids. The CDR3 bases are TGTGCCAGCAGCCAAACGGGACAGGGATCCAACGAGCAGTACTTC. Translating gives CASSQTGQGSNEQYF.

V usage is TRBV6-5 and J usage is TRBJ2-1; weak D call: TRBD1 (6 bases). The germline CDR1 and CDR2 sequences are MNHEY and SVGAGI. The length of the CDR3 is 13 residues. The V end was cut by 2 bases, the J end by 8 bases, with 10 bases between. In DNA, the CDR3 is TGTGCCAGCAGTTACCCAGGGGTGGATGAGCAGTTCTTC. This sequence encodes CASSYPGVDEQFF.

J is TRBJ2-7 and V is TRBV10-1; a weak D match, TRBD1 (6 bases). CDR3 length: 15 amino acids. Trimming left V 0 bases short and J 4 bases short, with 13 bases between. Germline V gene data show CDR1 as WNHNN and CDR2 as SYGVQD (reference sequence). Here the CDR3 DNA reads TGCGCCAGCAGTGAGTCCCGGGACACATTATACGAGCAGTACTTC. Its translation is CASSESRDTLYEQYF.

The chain uses TRBV28 and TRBJ1-2; the D is unclear. The CDR3 length is 13 residues. CDR1 is MDHEN and CDR2 is SYDVKM in the germline V gene. The V end lost 7 bases, the J end lost 4 bases, and 13 bases lay between the germline ends. CDR3 in amino acids: CASNPLGFYGYTF. CDR3 nucleotide sequence: TGTGCCAGCAACCCCCTAGGGTTCTATGGCTACACCTTC.

The gene calls are TRBV4-1 and TRBJ1-5, with TRBD1 as a possible D gene (6 bases). V lost 0 bases and J lost 1, with 13 bases in between. CDR3 length: 17 amino acids. The germline gives CDR1 MGHRA, CDR2 YSYEKL. CDR3 nucleotide sequence: TGCGCCAGCAGCCAAGATGGCGGGGGCAGGAGCAATCAGCCCCAGCATTTT. Its translation is CASSQDGGGRSNQPQHF.

This clone showed up just a few times. Other nucleotide sequences from this sample produce the same CDR3. This chain links TRBV7-9 with TRBJ1-4; D uncertain. Trimming left V 5 bases short and J 5 bases short, with 3 bases between. The CDR3 sequence is 11 residues long. Germline CDR1 SEHNR, CDR2 FQNEAQ (reference sequence). The CDR3 region is CASSLNEKLFF. The CDR3 DNA is TGTGCCAGCAGCCTCAATGAAAAACTGTTTTTT.

V and J are TRBV27 and TRBJ2-1, with D unclear. V shed 2 bases and J shed 6 bases, with 2 bases lying between them. Germline values: CDR1 MNHEY, CDR2 SMNVEV (reference sequence). The CDR3 is made up of 11 amino acids. The CDR3 loop reads CASSLTNEQFF. DNA for the CDR3: TGTGCCAGCAGTTTAACCAATGAGCAGTTCTTC.